Below are 16 T cell receptor beta chains sequenced from a single sample in a study of T cells in Graves' hyperthyroidism and ophthalmopathy. Regions amplified from RNA transcripts were the TCR beta CDR3 regions. Researchers ran a first-round RT-PCR on the TCR CDR3 using the HTBI primer set. Using its own MiXCR run on the multiplex PCR reads, TCRdb lists one record per CDR3 protein. The table lists hundreds of thousands of distinct CDR3 sequences, 14% of them singletons, with around 13% in the top ten. The sample was blood. The origin of the receptors is a woman aged 40 to 49 with Graves' hyperthyroidism.

This clonotype was observed at least ten times. The chain uses TRBV6-1 and TRBJ2-7; 9 bases are shared with TRBD2. The CDR3 has 16 amino acids. Germline V lookup: CDR1 MNHNS, CDR2 SASEGT. Trimming removed 2 bases from V and 4 bases from J; junction bases left unmatched: 9. The CDR3 DNA sequence: TGTGCCAGCAGTGAATTGGGGACTAGCTTGCAATACGAGCAGTACTTC. Translated: CASSELGTSLQYEQYF.

The chain joins TRBV28 to TRBJ1-5; tentative D call: TRBD1 (6 bases). Per germline, CDR1 MDHEN and CDR2 SYDVKM. CDR3 length: 13 amino acids. In nucleotides, the CDR3 is TGTGCAGGCGGAGGGGGGGCGGATCAGCCCCAGCATTTT. Translating it yields CAGGGGADQPQHF.

This clonotype has a count of ten or more. V gene TRBV30 combines with J gene TRBJ2-1, with 10 bases aligning to TRBD2. With V trimmed by 3 bases and J by 4 bases, 6 bases remained unmatched. Germline loops: CDR1 GTSNPN, CDR2 SVGIG (reference sequence). CDR3 length: 15 amino acids. CDR3 residues: CAWSVLAGLYNEQFF. CDR3 in DNA: TGTGCCTGGAGCGTACTAGCGGGATTATACAATGAGCAGTTCTTC.

This clonotype was detected many times. The chain employs TRBV27 and TRBJ2-7, with a weak D call TRBD1 (6 bases). CDR1 is MNHEY and CDR2 is SMNVEV in the germline V gene (reference sequence). CDR3 length: 14 amino acids. V gave up 1 base and J gave up 4 bases, with 11 bases separating them. The CDR3 region is CASSLLGRGYEQYF. The CDR3 nucleotides are TGTGCCAGCAGTTTATTGGGCAGGGGTTACGAGCAGTACTTC.

In this sample, this clonotype turned up many times. The chain joins TRBV12-3 or TRBV12-4 to TRBJ1-4; 8 positions agree with TRBD1. With 6 bases clipped from V and 9 bases from J, the junction kept 9 bases outside the gene matches. The CDR3 sequence is 14 residues long. The CDR3 loop is CASSQRTGSQKLFF. The CDR3, as DNA: TGTGCCAGCAGCCAAAGGACAGGGTCCCAAAAACTGTTTTTT.

This clonotype has only a few counts. V usage is TRBV5-8 and J usage is TRBJ1-1; D not resolved. This CDR3 has 15 amino acids. Germline CDR1 is SGHTS and CDR2 is YDEGEE. Trimming took 0 bases from V and 2 from J, leaving 11 bases between them. CDR3 nucleotides: TGTGCCAGCAGCTTGGGGCAGAGCCGAAACACTGAAGCTTTCTTT. Amino acid sequence: CASSLGQSRNTEAFF.

This clonotype was counted only a few times. The chain combines TRBV3-1 with TRBJ2-5; no clear D gene. The germline CDR1 and CDR2 sequences are LGHDT and YNNKEL (reference sequence). V was cut by 0 bases and J by 0 bases, with 8 bases left in between. The CDR3 covers 15 residues. CDR3 DNA: TGTGCCAGCAGCCAAGATGTAACTTACCAAGAGACCCAGTACTTC. Protein: CASSQDVTYQETQYF.

In its sample, this clonotype was seen many times. The CDR3 sequence: CASTLTPGLAGSSTDTQYF. The CDR3 nucleotides read TGTGCCAGCACCTTGACGCCCGGACTAGCGGGTTCTAGCACAGATACGCAGTATTTT. The chain joins TRBV28 to TRBJ2-3; TRBD2 matches at 11 bases. The CDR3 runs 19 residues. Unmatched junction bases numbered 15, after V lost 7 bases and J lost 0 bases. The V gene's germline CDR1 is MDHEN and CDR2 SYDVKM.

The chain has TRBV6-1 and TRBJ2-1; TRBD2 matches 8 bases. The CDR3 runs 16 residues. Germline CDR1 and CDR2: MNHNS and SASEGT. Trimming removed 4 bases from V and 2 bases from J; junction bases left unmatched: 7. In nucleotides, the CDR3 is TGTGCCAGCAGTGGCCCGGGGGGGTTCACCTACAATGAGCAGTTCTTC. This encodes CASSGPGGFTYNEQFF.

This clonotype was counted many times. The CDR3 sequence is CASSLGEMQYF. In DNA, the CDR3 is TGTGCCAGCAGCTTAGGCGAGATGCAGTACTTC. V usage is TRBV7-9 and J usage is TRBJ2-7; D remains ambiguous. Germline CDR1 and CDR2: SEHNR and FQNEAQ (reference sequence). The CDR3 has 11 amino acids. V lost 1 base, J lost 9 bases, and 7 bases lay in between.

J is TRBJ1-5 and V is TRBV11-3; D is perhaps TRBD1 (6 bases). Trimming removed 0 bases at V and 7 bases at J, with 13 bases between. Germline V gives CDR1 SGHNT, CDR2 YENEEA. This CDR3 spans 15 amino acids. The CDR3 region has the DNA TGTGCCAGCAGCTTAGACCACAGGGCTGGACAGCCCCAGCATTTT. It yields the protein CASSLDHRAGQPQHF.

Ten or more counts support this clonotype. The rearrangement joins TRBV20-1 to TRBJ2-2; 12 positions match TRBD1. Trimming took 6 bases from V and 5 from J; bases not matched to a gene: 4. CDR3 length: 14 residues. Germline CDR1 is DFQATT and CDR2 is SNEGSKA (reference sequence). CDR3 nucleotides: TGCAGTGCCAGGGGACAGGGGGCGACCGGGGAGCTGTTTTTT. It is translated as CSARGQGATGELFF.

This clonotype was counted ten times or more. The J gene is TRBJ2-5, the V gene TRBV5-8; 8 bases are a match to TRBD1. The V segment lost 1 base and the J segment 4 bases; nucleotides outside the gene matches: 6. Germline CDR1 and CDR2: SGHTS and YDEGEE. The CDR3 sequence is 15 residues long. The CDR3 nucleotides read TGTGCCAGCAGCTTGTTCGGGACAGGCGTAGAGACCCAGTACTTC. It codes for CASSLFGTGVETQYF.

This clonotype was picked up a small number of times. The chain is built from TRBV15 and TRBJ1-2; 9 bases match TRBD1. V lost 7 bases, J lost 4 bases, and 13 bases stayed unmatched. From germline, CDR1 is LNHNV and CDR2 YYDKDF (reference sequence). CDR3 length: 16 residues. Written as DNA, the CDR3 is TGTGCCACCAATTCGGACAGGGGAGCTCGGGCCTATGGCTACACCTTC. It codes for CATNSDRGARAYGYTF.

This clonotype has ten or more counts. Since the CDR3 does not end with the conserved phenylalanine or tryptophan, this likely comes from a read error. V gene TRBV28 combines with J gene TRBJ1-1, with D uncertain. The CDR3 totals 15 residues. V was pared by 2 bases and J by 0 bases, with 10 bases between. Germline values: CDR1 MDHEN, CDR2 SYDVKM. The CDR3 protein is CASSLRTIMNTEAFL. The CDR3 DNA sequence: TGTGCCAGCAGTTTACGGACTATTATGAACACTGAAGCTTTCCTT.

This clonotype was seen at least ten times. This chain links TRBV7-3 with TRBJ2-2; D might be TRBD2 (6 bases). The CDR3 runs 15 residues. The germline CDR1 and CDR2 sequences are SGHTA and FQGTGA. V shed 5 bases and J shed 4 bases, with 14 bases lying between them. The CDR3 is CASSPGTLLTGELFF. CDR3 coding DNA: TGTGCCAGCAGCCCCGGGACTTTGCTCACCGGGGAGCTGTTTTTT.